One sample yielded the 17 T cell receptor beta chains listed below, sequenced in a study of shared clonotypes between healthy human individuals. Some clones are missing from TCRdb's copy, which holds only in-frame ones; the method was immunoSEQ multiplex PCR. The data show approximately 530,000 clones, 96% seen once. Sequencing input: naive CD4+ T cells sorted from blood. Subset reported: CD45RA+ positively selected. The receptor set was obtained from a woman aged 30 to 39 in good health.

The chain joins TRBV11-2 to TRBJ1-2; no reliable D call. The V end lost 2 bases, the J end lost 4 bases, and 23 bases lay between the germline ends. CDR1 is SGHAT and CDR2 is FQNNGV in the germline V gene. The CDR3 sequence is 18 residues long. The CDR3 bases are TGTGCCAGCAGCTTACTTGGCCCCTTATTATTTTGGATCTATGGCTACACCTTC. Protein product: CASSLLGPLLFWIYGYTF.

In this sample, this clone turned up once. The chain employs TRBV21-1 and TRBJ1-5; no DNA check was done on the table's D call, TRBD1. TRBV21-1 is flagged as a pseudogene. CDR3 length: 17 amino acids. CDR3: CASSKEFGDRWNQPQHF. The CDR3 bases are TGTGCCAGCAGCAAAGAATTTGGGGACAGGTGGAATCAGCCCCAGCATTTT.

This chain links TRBV5-4 with TRBJ2-2; 8 bases are shared with TRBD2. Trimming took 2 bases from V and 6 from J; bases not matched to a gene: 9. The CDR3 length is 16 residues. Germline V gene sequence: CDR1 SGHNT, CDR2 YYREEE (reference sequence). The CDR3 coding sequence is TGTGCCAGCAGCTTCGACCCGGGACTAGAGTCCGGGGAGCTGTTTTTT. Its translation is CASSFDPGLESGELFF.

The chain joins TRBV2 to TRBJ1-1; a possible D gene is TRBD1 (5 bases). This CDR3 is 13 amino acids long. Trimming stripped 4 bases from V and 1 base from J, with 7 bases between. Per germline, CDR1 SNHLY and CDR2 FYNNEI. The CDR3 is CASSAGTNTEAFF. The CDR3 region has the DNA TGTGCCAGCAGTGCCGGGACGAACACTGAAGCTTTCTTT.

The chain recombines TRBV27 with TRBJ1-2, with TRBD1 as a possible D gene (6 bases). Germline V gene sequence: CDR1 MNHEY, CDR2 SMNVEV (reference sequence). CDR3 length: 14 amino acids. V lost 4 bases to trimming and J lost 4 bases, with 13 bases between them. The DNA for the CDR3 is TGTGCCAGCAGTTCCCTCCAGGGGTCCTATGGCTACACCTTC. This translates into CASSSLQGSYGYTF.

The chain recombines TRBV7-8 with TRBJ2-1; D possibly uses TRBD1 or TRBD2 (7 bases each). The CDR3 extends over 15 amino acids. Germline CDR1 and CDR2: SGHVS and FQNEAQ. Deletions cut 1 base from V and 4 bases from J, with 11 bases between. CDR3 protein: CASSLVRGGYNEQFF. In DNA, the CDR3 is TGTGCCAGCAGCTTAGTCAGGGGGGGGTACAATGAGCAGTTCTTC. The full variable domain, with the rest looked up from reference TRBV7-8 and TRBJ2-1, is GAGVSQSPRYKVAKRGQDVALRCDPISGHVSLFWYQQALGQGPEFLTYFQNEAQLDKSGLPSDRFFAERPEGSVSTLKIQRTQQEDSAVYLCASSLVRGGYNEQFFGPGTRLTVL.

This rearrangement joins TRBV7-8 to TRBJ2-5; 12 nucleotides align to TRBD2. The CDR3 consists of 16 residues. Germline V lookup: CDR1 SGHVS, CDR2 FQNEAQ. J gave up 4 bases and V 5 bases, and 8 bases lay outside the gene matches. The CDR3 DNA reads TGTGCCAGCAGCCGCTCGCGGACTAGCGGGATAGAGACCCAGTACTTC. The encoded protein is CASSRSRTSGIETQYF. The complete variable domain, with remaining parts taken from reference TRBV7-8 and TRBJ2-5, reads GAGVSQSPRYKVAKRGQDVALRCDPISGHVSLFWYQQALGQGPEFLTYFQNEAQLDKSGLPSDRFFAERPEGSVSTLKIQRTQQEDSAVYLCASSRSRTSGIETQYFGPGTRLLVL.

The DNA for the CDR3 is TGCAGCGTTCTAGGGGCCTACGAGCAGTACTTC. It specifies CSVLGAYEQYF. The chain couples TRBV29-1 to TRBJ2-5; D possibly corresponds to TRBD1 (5 bases). The J call may be incorrect, as the DNA end agrees better with TRBJ2-7. This CDR3 has 11 amino acids. The germline gives CDR1 SQVTM, CDR2 ANQGSEA.

The chain combines TRBV19 with TRBJ2-4; 13 nucleotides align to TRBD2. The junction had 6 bases not matched to a gene; V was cut back by 4 bases and J by 0 bases. This CDR3 comprises 18 residues. Germline CDR1 LNHDA, CDR2 SQIVND (reference sequence). The CDR3 is CASSTGLAGMAAKNIQYF. The CDR3 DNA is TGTGCCAGTAGTACGGGACTAGCGGGAATGGCAGCCAAAAACATTCAGTACTTC.

V usage is TRBV28 and J usage is TRBJ1-5; no definite D call. From germline, CDR1 is MDHEN and CDR2 SYDVKM. V lost 2 bases and J 6 bases, leaving 11 bases between the germline ends. The CDR3 length is 14 residues. CDR3 nucleotides: TGTGCCAGCAGTTTAGACTTGGCGGGTCAGCCCCAGCATTTT. It translates to CASSLDLAGQPQHF.

V is TRBV18 and J is TRBJ1-3; D unresolved. The CDR3 length is 13 residues. V was pared by 0 bases and J by 6 bases, with 6 bases between. Germline CDR1 and CDR2: KGHSH and LQKENI. CDR3 bases: TGTGCCAGCTCACCACCGAATGTAAACACCATATATTTT. Its translation is CASSPPNVNTIYF.

This rearrangement joins TRBV27 to TRBJ1-2; weak D call: TRBD1 (6 bases). Deletions cut 4 bases from V and 4 bases from J, with 22 bases between. Germline V gene data show CDR1 as MNHEY and CDR2 as SMNVEV (reference sequence). The CDR3 loop spans 17 amino acids. The CDR3 region is CASSSFNRALLGYGYTF. The CDR3 DNA is TGTGCCAGCAGTTCGTTCAACAGGGCCCTATTGGGCTATGGCTACACCTTC.

This clone was observed a single time. The gene calls are TRBV19 and TRBJ2-3; D uncertain. This CDR3 spans 15 amino acids. Germline assignment: CDR1 LNHDA and CDR2 SQIVND (reference sequence). Trimming stripped 5 bases from V and 2 bases from J, with 14 bases between. The chain's CDR3 is CASSLAQLNTDTQYF. CDR3 nucleotide sequence: TGTGCCAGTAGTTTGGCGCAGCTGAACACAGATACGCAGTATTTT.

This clone appeared a single time. The V gene is TRBV27, the J gene TRBJ1-3; a possible D gene is TRBD1 (5 bases). Trimming shortened V by 2 bases and J by 3 bases, and 8 bases separated the two germline ends. The germline V gene has CDR1 MNHEY and CDR2 SMNVEV (reference sequence). CDR3 size: 14 residues. CDR3 sequence: CASSLKGSGNTIYF. For the CDR3, the DNA is TGTGCCAGCAGTTTAAAGGGGAGTGGAAACACCATATATTTT.

The genes are TRBV19 and TRBJ2-7; 10 bases match TRBD1. J gave up 3 bases and V 6 bases, and 11 bases lay outside the gene matches. The germline V gene has CDR1 LNHDA and CDR2 SQIVND (reference sequence). CDR3 length equals 16 residues. CDR3 in DNA: TGTGCCAGTAGGCAACGACAGGGGGCGAGTCTCTACGAGCAGTACTTC. Translation: CASRQRQGASLYEQYF.

V usage is TRBV28 and J usage is TRBJ1-1; perhaps TRBD1 as D (6 bases). Germline CDR1 is MDHEN and CDR2 is SYDVKM. The length of the CDR3 is 13 residues. Deletions cut 7 bases from V and 4 bases from J, with 13 bases between. CDR3 bases: TGTGCCAGCACACAGGGAATGAGCACTGAAGCTTTCTTT. Its protein product is CASTQGMSTEAFF.

This clone came up a few times. The chain has TRBV19 and TRBJ2-7; D is perhaps TRBD2 (6 bases). Trimming cost V 3 bases and J 6 bases, with 15 bases left between them. The V gene's germline CDR1 is LNHDA and CDR2 SQIVND (reference sequence). The CDR3 extends over 14 amino acids. The CDR3 sequence: CASSMGGKASEQYF. DNA for the CDR3: TGTGCCAGTAGTATGGGGGGTAAGGCTTCCGAGCAGTACTTC.